A single sample gave rise to the 25 T cell receptor beta chains below, sequenced in a study of shared clonotypes between healthy human individuals. Generated by immunoSEQ multiplex PCR, the TCRdb table keeps only in-frame clones and is missing some. The sample lists some 2.1 million clones, approximately 94% occurring once. Terminally differentiated effector memory CD45RA+ cells were excluded from the naive CD8 cells, which were CD45RO-negative and positively selected for CCR7. Sample: naive CD8+ T cells sorted from blood. These receptor sequences come from a man aged 18 to 29 in good health.

CDR3 sequence (DNA): TGTGCCAGCAGCCCTCTCACATACGAGCAGTACTTC. Its translation: CASSPLTYEQYF. This sequence joins TRBV7-8 and TRBJ2-7; D unresolved. The CDR3 totals 12 residues. Looked up from germline, CDR1 is SGHVS and CDR2 is FQNEAQ. The germline V and J ends were trimmed by 5 bases and 4 bases, with 9 bases remaining between them.

J is TRBJ2-7 and V is TRBV2; TRBD2 agrees at 11 bases. The CDR3 length is 14 residues. Germline V CDR1 and CDR2: SNHLY, FYNNEI. The V and J ends lost 3 bases and 3 bases, in that order; junction bases with no gene match: 1. The CDR3 sequence: CASSETSGIYEQYF. CDR3 nucleotides: TGTGCCAGCAGTGAGACTAGCGGGATCTACGAGCAGTACTTC.

V usage is TRBV30 and J usage is TRBJ2-7; D gene unclear. The V end was cut by 0 bases, the J end by 0 bases, with 15 bases between. The CDR3 covers 16 residues. From germline, CDR1 is GTSNPN and CDR2 SVGIG (reference sequence). The CDR3 loop is CAWSVPSVTFSYEQYF. DNA for the CDR3: TGTGCCTGGAGTGTTCCCTCGGTCACCTTCTCCTACGAGCAGTACTTC.

The V call is TRBV19, the J call TRBJ2-7; TRBD2 agrees at 11 bases. The V and J ends lost 3 bases and 6 bases, in that order; junction bases with no gene match: 10. CDR1 and CDR2 (germline): LNHDA, SQIVND (reference sequence). This CDR3 has 16 amino acids. In nucleotides, the CDR3 is TGTGCCAGTAGTATCGTAGCGGGAGGGCCGGTAAGCGAGCAGTACTTC. Translated: CASSIVAGGPVSEQYF.

In nucleotides, the CDR3 is TGTGCCAGCAGTTCCCCCCGACTAGCGGGGCCCGCCCAGGAGCAGTACTTC. This translates into CASSSPRLAGPAQEQYF. The gene calls are TRBV27 and TRBJ2-7, with 11 bases lining up with TRBD2. V was clipped by 4 bases and J by 7 bases; unmatched bases: 15. Germline V gene data show CDR1 as MNHEY and CDR2 as SMNVEV (reference sequence). This CDR3 is 17 amino acids long.

For this clone: This same CDR3 is encoded by further DNA sequences in the sample. The V and J genes are TRBV20-1 and TRBJ1-1; no definite D call. The CDR3 extends over 11 amino acids. Per the germline V gene, CDR1 is DFQATT and CDR2 is SNEGSKA (reference sequence). The ends were cut back, 4 bases at V and 1 base at J, with 4 bases in the middle. The CDR3 bases are TGCAGTGCTAAACGGAACACTGAAGCTTTCTTT. It codes for CSAKRNTEAFF.

This chain links TRBV19 with TRBJ2-7; 9 bases align to TRBD2. In germline, CDR1 is LNHDA, CDR2 SQIVND (reference sequence). The CDR3 sequence is 14 residues long. V dropped 4 bases and J dropped 6; count of bases not matched to a gene: 7. The CDR3 DNA sequence: TGTGCCAGTAGTAGGAGCGGGGGGCTTAGCGAGCAGTACTTC. Its translation is CASSRSGGLSEQYF.

The J gene is TRBJ2-1, the V gene TRBV7-9; TRBD2 aligns across 8 bases. Germline V gives CDR1 SEHNR, CDR2 FQNEAQ (reference sequence). V lost 4 bases to trimming and J lost 9 bases; unmatched junction nucleotides: 11. The CDR3 has 15 amino acids. The CDR3 sequence: CASSSVAGIGGEQFF. Here the CDR3 DNA reads TGTGCCAGCAGCTCCGTAGCGGGAATCGGTGGTGAGCAGTTCTTC. Together with reference TRBV7-9 and TRBJ2-1, the CDR3 gives the full variable domain: DTGVSQNPRHKITKRGQNVTFRCDPISEHNRLYWYRQTLGQGPEFLTYFQNEAQLEKSRLLSDRFSAERPKGSFSTLEIQRTEQGDSAMYLCASSSVAGIGGEQFFGPGTRLTVL.

The rearrangement links TRBV28 to TRBJ1-1; D may be TRBD1 (5 bases). From germline, CDR1 is MDHEN and CDR2 SYDVKM. The CDR3 spans 14 residues. The germline V and J ends were trimmed by 2 bases and 4 bases, with 11 bases remaining between them. This CDR3 is CASSLGPGGTEAFF. In nucleotides, the CDR3 is TGTGCCAGCAGTTTAGGCCCGGGGGGCACTGAAGCTTTCTTT.

The genes are TRBV7-8 and TRBJ2-7; D is uncertain. The CDR3 runs 17 residues. Looked up from germline, CDR1 is SGHVS and CDR2 is FQNEAQ. V was clipped by 1 base and J by 3 bases, with 19 bases between them. CDR3 sequence: CASSLESVVGSHYEQYF. Here the CDR3 DNA reads TGTGCCAGCAGCTTAGAGTCGGTCGTGGGATCCCACTACGAGCAGTACTTC.

The chain is built from TRBV19 and TRBJ2-7, with 10 bases fitting TRBD1. J lost 2 bases, V lost 5 bases, and 9 bases had no gene match. The CDR3 extends over 16 amino acids. Germline-derived CDR1 and CDR2 are LNHDA and SQIVND (reference sequence). The CDR3 bases are TGTGCCAGTAGTCCCGGGACAGGGGAGGGTACCTACGAGCAGTACTTC. Its translation: CASSPGTGEGTYEQYF.

The chain carries TRBV4-1 and TRBJ2-5; 8 positions agree with TRBD2. The V segment lost 4 bases and the J segment 2 bases; nucleotides outside the gene matches: 6. The CDR3 has 15 residues. Germline CDR1 reads MGHRA; CDR2 reads YSYEKL. The CDR3 loop reads CASSPIAGPQETQYF. The CDR3 DNA follows: TGCGCCAGCAGCCCGATAGCGGGGCCACAAGAGACCCAGTACTTC.

On this clone: Other DNA variants within this sample encode the same CDR3. This chain joins TRBV13 and TRBJ2-1; 11 bases map to TRBD2. V shed 4 bases and J 4 bases; nucleotides not matched to a gene: 6. CDR3 length: 16 amino acids. Germline V lookup: CDR1 PRHDT, CDR2 FYEKMQ (reference sequence). The CDR3 spells CASSSSGTSGYNEQFF. The CDR3 DNA is TGTGCCAGCAGCTCCTCTGGGACTAGCGGTTACAATGAGCAGTTCTTC.

The chain has TRBV10-2 and TRBJ2-1, with 15 bases identical to TRBD2. CDR1 and CDR2 (germline): WSHSY, SAAADI. The CDR3 loop spans 17 amino acids. J gave up 2 bases and V 6 bases, and 5 bases lay outside the gene matches. In DNA form, the CDR3 reads TGCGCCAGCAGATTAGGACTAGCGGGAGGGACCTACAATGAGCAGTTCTTC. It specifies CASRLGLAGGTYNEQFF.

The rearrangement uses TRBV5-8 and TRBJ1-6, with a weak D call TRBD1 (5 bases). Looked up from germline, CDR1 is SGHTS and CDR2 is YDEGEE. This CDR3 has 17 residues. The V and J ends lost 0 bases and 2 bases respectively, with 12 bases between them. This CDR3 is CASSLGQGRTYNSPLHF. The CDR3 DNA is TGTGCCAGCAGCTTGGGGCAGGGAAGGACCTATAATTCACCCCTCCACTTT. Full variable domain (remainder filled in from reference TRBV5-8 and TRBJ1-6): EAGVTQSPTHLIKTRGQQATLRCSPISGHTSVYWYQQALGLGLQFLLWYDEGEERNRGNFPPRFSGRQFPNYSSELNVNALELEDSALYLCASSLGQGRTYNSPLHFGNGTRLTVT.

V gene TRBV5-1 combines with J gene TRBJ2-7; 7 bases match TRBD1. The J segment lost 0 bases and the V segment lost 4 bases, leaving 7 bases of the junction unmatched. Germline CDR1 reads SGHRS; CDR2 reads YFSETQ. This CDR3 has 15 amino acids. This CDR3 is CASSVNWDSSYEQYF. In DNA form, the CDR3 reads TGCGCCAGCAGCGTTAACTGGGACAGCTCCTACGAGCAGTACTTC.

Concerning this clone itself: Different DNA sequences within this sample yield the same CDR3. The rearrangement joins TRBV4-1 to TRBJ2-7; either TRBD1 or TRBD2 may supply D (5 bases each). Germline V gene sequence: CDR1 MGHRA, CDR2 YSYEKL. CDR3 length equals 13 residues. V was clipped by 1 base and J by 6 bases, with 10 bases between them. CDR3 amino acids: CASSQAPRGEQYF. CDR3 in DNA: TGCGCCAGCAGCCAAGCCCCGAGGGGCGAGCAGTACTTC.

V is TRBV5-6 and J is TRBJ1-3; perhaps TRBD1 as D (5 bases). The CDR3 is 14 amino acids. V gave up 4 bases and J gave up 1 base, with 9 bases separating them. Germline CDR1 is SGHDT and CDR2 is YYEEEE. CDR3 coding DNA: TGTGCCAGCAGCGTAGGGGATTCTGGAAACACCATATATTTT. It translates to CASSVGDSGNTIYF. Based on the CDR3 plus reference TRBV5-6 and TRBJ1-3, the full variable domain is DAGVTQSPTHLIKTRGQQVTLRCSPKSGHDTVSWYQQALGQGPQFIFQYYEEEERQRGNFPDRFSGHQFPNYSSELNVNALLLGDSALYLCASSVGDSGNTIYFGEGSWLTVV.

CDR3 protein: CASSPRTGESKDTEAFF. As DNA, the CDR3 is TGTGCCAGCAGCCCCCGGACAGGTGAGTCTAAGGACACTGAAGCTTTCTTT. This sequence joins TRBV7-9 and TRBJ1-1, with 7 bases lining up with TRBD1. Unmatched junction bases numbered 15, after V lost 5 bases and J lost 3 bases. CDR1 and CDR2 from the germline V gene are SEHNR and FQNEAQ (reference sequence). This CDR3 has 17 amino acids.

On this clone: At one end the junction does not follow the germline gene, possibly because of a read error. Other DNA sequences in the same sample also yield this CDR3. The chain has TRBV5-4 and TRBJ1-2; a weak D match, TRBD1 (6 bases). CDR1 and CDR2 (germline): SGHNT, YYREEE (reference sequence). The CDR3 is 15 amino acids. The CDR3 DNA is TGCGCCAGCAGCTTGCCCCCACAGGGAGCCTATGGCTACACCTTC. Its protein product is CASSLPPQGAYGYTF.

This clone was found once. The chain joins TRBV4-3 to TRBJ2-2, with a possible D match to TRBD2 (5 bases). Trimming left V 0 bases short and J 6 bases short, with 14 bases between. The CDR3 length is 16 residues. CDR1 LGHNA and CDR2 YSLEER come from the germline V gene. CDR3 DNA: TGCGCCAGCAGCCAAGATCGGGGTAGGCGGGCCGGGGAGCTGTTTTTT. It codes for CASSQDRGRRAGELFF.

V gene TRBV7-2 combines with J gene TRBJ1-1; D gene unclear. The length of the CDR3 is 14 residues. V lost 1 base to trimming and J lost 1 base, with 7 bases between them. CDR1 and CDR2 (germline): SGHTA, FQGNSA. DNA for the CDR3: TGTGCCAGCAGCTTAGGGTGGGGGAACACTGAAGCTTTCTTT. This encodes CASSLGWGNTEAFF. Supplemented by reference TRBV7-2 and TRBJ1-1, the full variable domain reads GAGVSQSPSNKVTEKGKDVELRCDPISGHTALYWYRQSLGQGLEFLIYFQGNSAPDKSGLPSDRFSAERTGGSVSTLTIQRTQQEDSAVYLCASSLGWGNTEAFFGQGTRLTVV.

The chain combines TRBV6-1 with TRBJ1-6; 9 nucleotides agree with TRBD1. Germline values: CDR1 MNHNS, CDR2 SASEGT. There are 16 residues in the CDR3. V lost 0 bases and J lost 4; bases outside the gene matches: 1. CDR3 in amino acids: CASSEAGTGYNSPLHF. The CDR3 nucleotides read TGTGCCAGCAGTGAAGCGGGGACAGGGTATAATTCACCCCTCCACTTT.

The chain carries TRBV7-6 and TRBJ2-2; no definite D call. V lost 5 bases to trimming and J lost 6 bases, with 10 bases between them. Germline CDR1 SGHVS, CDR2 FNYEAQ. CDR3 length: 13 amino acids. CDR3 coding DNA: TGTGCCAGCAGCCTAACCGGCGCCGGGGAGCTGTTTTTT. Encoded protein: CASSLTGAGELFF.

This chain joins TRBV7-9 and TRBJ2-1, with 8 bases lining up with TRBD2. CDR1 SEHNR and CDR2 FQNEAQ come from the germline V gene (reference sequence). The CDR3 consists of 16 residues. With V trimmed by 1 base and J by 9 bases, 11 bases remained unmatched. Here the CDR3 DNA reads TGTGCCAGCAGCTTAGGGTTGGGACTAGAGCGGAGTGAGCAGTTCTTC. Its translation: CASSLGLGLERSEQFF.